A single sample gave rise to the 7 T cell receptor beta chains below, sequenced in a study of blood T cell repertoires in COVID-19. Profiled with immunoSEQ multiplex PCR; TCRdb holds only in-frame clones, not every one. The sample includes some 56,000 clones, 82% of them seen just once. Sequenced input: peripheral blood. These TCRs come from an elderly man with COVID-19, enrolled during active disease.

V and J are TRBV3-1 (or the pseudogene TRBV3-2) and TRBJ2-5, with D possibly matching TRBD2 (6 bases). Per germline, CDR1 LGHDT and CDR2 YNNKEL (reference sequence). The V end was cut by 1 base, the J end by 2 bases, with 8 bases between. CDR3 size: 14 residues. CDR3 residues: CASSQAGTQETQYF. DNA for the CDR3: TGTGCCAGCAGCCAAGCCGGGACTCAAGAGACCCAGTACTTC.

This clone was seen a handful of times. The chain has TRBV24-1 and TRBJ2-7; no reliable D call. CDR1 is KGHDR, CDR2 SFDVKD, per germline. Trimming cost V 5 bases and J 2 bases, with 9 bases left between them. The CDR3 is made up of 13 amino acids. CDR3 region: CATSGAQTYEQYV. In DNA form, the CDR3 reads TGTGCCACCAGTGGGGCTCAGACCTACGAGCAGTACGTC.

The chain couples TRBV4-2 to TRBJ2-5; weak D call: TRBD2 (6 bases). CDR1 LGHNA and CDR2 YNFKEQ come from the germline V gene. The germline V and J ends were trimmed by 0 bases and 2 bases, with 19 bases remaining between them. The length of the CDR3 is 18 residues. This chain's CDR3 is CASSQDSPLAVEQETQYF. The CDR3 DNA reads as TGTGCCAGCAGCCAAGATAGCCCCTTAGCGGTAGAACAAGAGACCCAGTACTTC.

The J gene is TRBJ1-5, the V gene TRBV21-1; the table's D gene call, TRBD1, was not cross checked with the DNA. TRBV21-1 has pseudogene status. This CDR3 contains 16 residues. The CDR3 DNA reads TGTGCCAGCAGCCCCCTTAGGGACAGGGGAAATCAGCCCCAGCATTTT. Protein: CASSPLRDRGNQPQHF.

In DNA form, the CDR3 reads TGTGCCAGCAGTTTCCGGGACAGGAGACTGCCCATCAAAAACATTCAGTACTTC. This gives the protein CASSFRDRRLPIKNIQYF. The rearrangement uses TRBV28 and TRBJ2-4, with TRBD1 matching over 8 bases. The CDR3 sequence is 18 residues long. Germline V CDR1 and CDR2: MDHEN, SYDVKM. After removal of 3 bases from V and 3 bases from J, the junction contained 13 bases not matched to a gene.

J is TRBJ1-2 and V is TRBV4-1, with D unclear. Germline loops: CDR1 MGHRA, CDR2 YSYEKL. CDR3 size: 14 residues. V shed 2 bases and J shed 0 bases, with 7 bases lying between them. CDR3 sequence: CASSQFTPNYGYTF. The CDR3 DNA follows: TGCGCCAGCAGCCAATTCACACCTAACTATGGCTACACCTTC.

CDR3 region: CASSLTGVTEAFF. The CDR3 DNA reads as TGTGCCAGCAGCTTGACAGGGGTTACTGAAGCTTTCTTT. The chain joins TRBV28 to TRBJ1-1; 8 bases map to TRBD1. The CDR3 is 13 residues long. Trimming cost V 6 bases and J 5 bases; bases outside gene matches: 5. Germline CDR1 is MDHEN and CDR2 is SYDVKM.